The 20 T cell receptor beta chains reported below all come from one sample, sequenced in a study of blood T cell repertoires in COVID-19. Method: immunoSEQ multiplex PCR; TCRdb's copy keeps in-frame clones and lacks some. The table records around 250,000 clones, about 88% of them present only once. Material for sequencing was peripheral blood. The receptor set was obtained from a woman aged 40-49 years who had recovered from COVID-19.

This clone was seen a few times. The V gene is TRBV7-6, the J gene TRBJ2-3; 14 nucleotides agree with TRBD2. This CDR3 contains 17 residues. Germline V gives CDR1 SGHVS, CDR2 FNYEAQ. After removal of 3 bases from V and 5 bases from J, the junction contained 7 bases not matched to a gene. The CDR3 nucleotides are TGTGCCAGCAGCTTCGGACTAGCGGGGGGATTGAGAGATACGCAGTATTTT. Translating it yields CASSFGLAGGLRDTQYF.

V is TRBV19 and J is TRBJ2-3; no clear D gene. The V and J ends lost 5 bases and 2 bases respectively, with 14 bases between them. Germline V gene sequence: CDR1 LNHDA, CDR2 SQIVND (reference sequence). This CDR3 spans 15 amino acids. The CDR3, as DNA: TGTGCCAGTAGTCCACCTGGTCGGTTCACAGATACGCAGTATTTT. Encoded protein: CASSPPGRFTDTQYF. Full variable domain (missing parts from reference TRBV19 and TRBJ2-3): DGGITQSPKYLFRKEGQNVTLSCEQNLNHDAMYWYRQDPGQGLRLIYYSQIVNDFQKGDIAEGYSVSREKKESFPLTVTSAQKNPTAFYLCASSPPGRFTDTQYFGPGTRLTVL.

CDR3 nucleotides: TGCGCCAGCAGTGAGTTGATGCGGGCCTCCTACAATGAGCAGTTCTTC. Its translation is CASSELMRASYNEQFF. The V and J genes are TRBV10-2 and TRBJ2-1; weak D call: TRBD2 (5 bases). V lost 1 base to trimming and J lost 0 bases, with 10 bases between them. This CDR3 has 16 amino acids. Germline V gene data show CDR1 as WSHSY and CDR2 as SAAADI.

The sample holds a few counts of this clone. This chain connects TRBV28 to TRBJ2-1, with 11 bases fitting TRBD2. The V segment lost 6 bases and the J segment 9 bases; nucleotides outside the gene matches: 10. The CDR3 contains 15 residues. CDR1 MDHEN and CDR2 SYDVKM come from the germline V gene. The CDR3 is CASRNSGGGAGEQFF. The DNA of the CDR3 is TGTGCCAGCAGGAATAGCGGGGGGGGTGCCGGTGAGCAGTTCTTC.

V and J are TRBV5-1 and TRBJ1-1; 10 bases match TRBD1. The CDR3 has 17 amino acids. Unmatched junction bases numbered 13, after V lost 3 bases and J lost 5 bases. The germline V gene has CDR1 SGHRS and CDR2 YFSETQ. CDR3 sequence: CASSSGQGPGGRTEAFF. In DNA form, the CDR3 reads TGCGCCAGCAGCTCGGGACAGGGGCCCGGCGGGCGGACTGAAGCTTTCTTT.

This clone turned up a few times. The chain uses TRBV11-1 and TRBJ2-1; TRBD2 matches 10 bases. Germline V gives CDR1 SGHAT, CDR2 FQDESV (reference sequence). The J segment lost 2 bases and the V segment lost 5 bases, leaving 6 bases of the junction unmatched. The CDR3 sequence is 16 residues long. The CDR3 loop is CASSPDLAGAYNEQFF. DNA for the CDR3: TGTGCCAGCAGCCCGGATCTAGCGGGGGCCTACAATGAGCAGTTCTTC.

The chain uses TRBV7-2 and TRBJ2-7; TRBD1 agrees at 7 bases. V was pared by 2 bases and J by 3 bases, with 4 bases of the junction left unmatched. CDR1 SGHTA and CDR2 FQGNSA come from the germline V gene. The CDR3 has 14 amino acids. The CDR3 coding sequence is TGTGCCAGCAGCTTAAGACAGGGCTACTACGAGCAGTACGTC. Translated: CASSLRQGYYEQYV.

The gene calls are TRBV7-8 and TRBJ2-3; 8 bases agree with TRBD1. CDR1 is SGHVS and CDR2 is FQNEAQ in the germline V gene. The CDR3 runs 15 residues. The ends lost 3 bases at V and 2 bases at J; junction bases unmatched: 4. This CDR3 reads CASSFGTGNTDTQYF. Here the CDR3 DNA reads TGTGCCAGCAGCTTTGGGACAGGTAACACAGATACGCAGTATTTT. The full variable domain, with the rest looked up from reference TRBV7-8 and TRBJ2-3, is GAGVSQSPRYKVAKRGQDVALRCDPISGHVSLFWYQQALGQGPEFLTYFQNEAQLDKSGLPSDRFFAERPEGSVSTLKIQRTQQEDSAVYLCASSFGTGNTDTQYFGPGTRLTVL.

This clone was detected only a few times. V is TRBV6-2 or TRBV6-3 and J is TRBJ2-7, with D perhaps TRBD2 (5 bases). The CDR3 consists of 16 residues. Looked up from germline, CDR1 is MNHEY and CDR2 is SVGEGT. Trimming removed 2 bases at V and 6 bases at J, with 20 bases between. For the CDR3, the DNA is TGTGCCAGCAGTTACGTCGCTCCCCTGAGGGAAAGCGAGCAGTACGTC. This sequence encodes CASSYVAPLRESEQYV.

The gene calls are TRBV7-3 and TRBJ2-1; weak D call: TRBD2 (6 bases). CDR1 is SGHTA and CDR2 is FQGTGA in the germline V gene. V was cut by 9 bases and J by 0 bases, with 15 bases left in between. CDR3 size: 15 residues. The CDR3 is CASQAGQSSYNEQFF. The CDR3 bases are TGTGCCAGTCAAGCGGGCCAGAGCTCCTACAATGAGCAGTTCTTC.

The chain links TRBV19 to TRBJ2-7; weak D call: TRBD1 (7 bases). Trimming took off 2 bases at V and 0 bases at J, with 11 bases between the two ends. The CDR3 extends over 15 amino acids. Germline V gives CDR1 LNHDA, CDR2 SQIVND (reference sequence). CDR3 sequence (DNA): TGTGCCAGTAGTATAAAGGAGGGGGCCTCCTACGAGCAGTACTTC. Protein product: CASSIKEGASYEQYF.

The table lists this clone with a count of one. CDR3 nucleotides: TGTGCCAGTAGCCCCACAGGGGCCCCCCAGCATTTT. This codes for CASSPTGAPQHF. The gene calls are TRBV19 and TRBJ1-5, with 7 nucleotides matching TRBD1. J was trimmed by 10 bases and V by 6 bases; bases with no gene match: 6. The germline CDR1 and CDR2 sequences are LNHDA and SQIVND (reference sequence). The CDR3 has 12 residues.

The chain uses TRBV6-6 and TRBJ1-3; the D is unclear. Germline values: CDR1 MNHNY, CDR2 SVGAGI (reference sequence). Trimming took off 4 bases at V and 2 bases at J, with 12 bases between the two ends. The CDR3 is made up of 15 amino acids. This CDR3 reads CASSSTEGPGNTIYF. The CDR3 bases are TGTGCCAGCAGTTCAACGGAGGGTCCTGGAAACACCATATATTTT.

This clone was seen just once. The V call is TRBV28, the J call TRBJ2-4; 7 bases line up with TRBD2. The CDR3 runs 15 residues. CDR1 and CDR2 (germline): MDHEN, SYDVKM. With V trimmed by 8 bases and J by 9 bases, 16 bases remained unmatched. The CDR3 coding sequence is TGTGCCAGCTGCCCGGGGGGTGGAGGGTCTGTCATTCAGTACTTC. Protein: CASCPGGGGSVIQYF.

This chain uses TRBV7-9 with TRBJ2-1; perhaps TRBD2 as D (5 bases). CDR1 SEHNR and CDR2 FQNEAQ come from the germline V gene (reference sequence). This CDR3 contains 16 residues. V was cut by 3 bases and J by 0 bases, with 12 bases left in between. The CDR3 spells CASSLGRGSSYNEQFF. Written as DNA, the CDR3 is TGTGCCAGCAGCTTGGGTCGGGGTAGCTCCTACAATGAGCAGTTCTTC.

This clone has a handful of counts. The V gene is TRBV10-3, the J gene TRBJ1-1; the match to TRBD1 covers 8 bases. CDR1 is ENHRY and CDR2 is SYGVKD in the germline V gene. This CDR3 region has 14 residues. J gave up 8 bases and V 0 bases, and 5 bases lay outside the gene matches. CDR3 sequence reads: CAISESTRTGEAFF. CDR3 nucleotide sequence: TGTGCCATCAGTGAGTCGACTCGGACAGGGGAAGCTTTCTTT.

This clone was seen just once. The chain joins TRBV7-9 to TRBJ1-1; 7 positions agree with TRBD1. Germline assignment: CDR1 SEHNR and CDR2 FQNEAQ (reference sequence). The CDR3 has 15 residues. Unmatched junction bases numbered 9, after V lost 5 bases and J lost 3 bases. The CDR3 reads CASSPQGGGYTEAFF. CDR3 bases: TGTGCCAGCAGCCCCCAGGGGGGAGGCTACACTGAAGCTTTCTTT. Full variable domain (missing parts from reference TRBV7-9 and TRBJ1-1): DTGVSQNPRHKITKRGQNVTFRCDPISEHNRLYWYRQTLGQGPEFLTYFQNEAQLEKSRLLSDRFSAERPKGSFSTLEIQRTEQGDSAMYLCASSPQGGGYTEAFFGQGTRLTVV.

The chain couples TRBV7-9 to TRBJ2-1; D gene uncertain. CDR1 and CDR2 from the germline V gene are SEHNR and FQNEAQ (reference sequence). This CDR3 is 12 amino acids long. V was cut by 5 bases and J by 7 bases, with 9 bases left in between. The CDR3 loop is CASSASKNEQFF. CDR3 sequence (DNA): TGTGCCAGCAGCGCTAGTAAGAATGAGCAGTTCTTC.

J is TRBJ1-2 and V is TRBV5-6; D is undetermined. In germline, CDR1 is SGHDT, CDR2 YYEEEE. The V and J ends lost 0 bases and 6 bases respectively, with 9 bases between them. The CDR3 contains 13 residues. The CDR3 spells CASSLGTGNGYTF. In nucleotides, the CDR3 is TGTGCCAGCAGCTTGGGAACGGGGAATGGCTACACCTTC. Supplemented by reference TRBV5-6 and TRBJ1-2, the full variable domain reads DAGVTQSPTHLIKTRGQQVTLRCSPKSGHDTVSWYQQALGQGPQFIFQYYEEEERQRGNFPDRFSGHQFPNYSSELNVNALLLGDSALYLCASSLGTGNGYTFGSGTRLTVV.

V usage is TRBV11-2 and J usage is TRBJ1-3, with no clear D. V dropped 0 bases and J dropped 4 bases, with 4 bases sitting between them. This CDR3 contains 13 residues. Germline-derived CDR1 and CDR2 are SGHAT and FQNNGV. The chain's CDR3 is CASSLDPGNTIYF. The CDR3, as DNA: TGTGCCAGCAGCTTAGACCCGGGAAACACCATATATTTT.